A selection of T cell receptor beta chains follows, all from one sample in a study of blood T cell repertoires in COVID-19. Profiled with immunoSEQ multiplex PCR; TCRdb holds only in-frame clones, not every one. Here the sample spans 230,000 or so clones, around 80% being singletons. The material sequenced was peripheral blood. These receptors all stem from a man between 35 and 55 years old with active or convalescent COVID-19. The CDR3 runs from the conserved cysteine through the conserved F or W. A D gene is named only where the DNA matches it firmly. Some rows mark clone size as missing; the rest say once, few, many or name a class of expanded clone.

TRBD1	-	TRBJ2-7	TRBV5-1	TGCGCCAGCAGCTTGTTTTCAGGAGAGGGACAGGGGTACGAGCAGTACTTC	CASSLFSGEGQGYEQYF
-	-	TRBJ2-1	TRBV19	TGTGCCAGTAGTAACGGAGGTGAGCAGTTCTTC	CASSNGGEQFF
TRBD1	-	TRBJ2-2	TRBV19	TGTGCCAGTAGTATTTCGACAGGGGGGAGATCCGGGGAGCTGTTTTTT	CASSISTGGRSGELFF
-	few	TRBJ1-4	TRBV28	TGTGCCAGCAGCCTCTACCCAACTAATGAAAAACTGTTTTTT	CASSLYPTNEKLFF
TRBD2	-	TRBJ2-6	TRBV4-2	TGTGCCAGCAGACCTAGCGGGATCCAATCTGGGGCCAACGTCCTGACTTTC	CASRPSGIQSGANVLTF
-	once	TRBJ2-7	TRBV2	TGTGCCAGCAACGCGGTGGGGCTAGTGTCCTACGAGCAGTACTTC	CASNAVGLVSYEQYF
TRBD1	once	TRBJ1-4	TRBV2	TGTGCCAGCGTGGGACAGTTTAAGGAAAAACTGTTTTTT	CASVGQFKEKLFF
TRBD1	-	TRBJ2-5	TRBV25-1	TGTGCCAGCAGTGAATACAAATGGAGGCGGGACAGGGGCAAGACCCAGTACTTC	CASSEYKWRRDRGKTQYF
-	-	TRBJ1-1	TRBV5-6	TGTGCCAGCAGCTTGGACAGAACGGAAGCTTTCTTT	CASSLDRTEAFF
TRBD2	-	TRBJ2-5	TRBV14	TGTGCCAGCAGCCAACTCGGGGGGGGGCCGGAGACCCAGTACTTC	CASSQLGGGPETQYF
-	once	TRBJ1-2	TRBV29-1	TGCAGCGTTGAGGAGGTGGGGGGATCCTATGGCTACACCTTC	CSVEEVGGSYGYTF
-	-	TRBJ2-1	TRBV6-4	TGTGCCAGCAGTGACTCTCCTACAGACAACCATTACAATGAGCAGTTCTTC	CASSDSPTDNHYNEQFF
-	-	TRBJ2-7	TRBV24-1	TGTGCCACCAGTGGTCCAGGGAACTTCCAGGAGCAGTACTTC	CATSGPGNFQEQYF
-	-	TRBJ2-3	TRBV7-9	TGTGCCAGCAGCTTCGCGGGCAGCACAGATACGCAGTATTTT	CASSFAGSTDTQYF
-	-	TRBJ1-2	TRBV19	TGTGCCAGTAGTATAGTGGCTGGTAACCACTATGGCTACACCTTC	CASSIVAGNHYGYTF
-	-	TRBJ1-2	TRBV4-3	TGCGCCAGCAGCCAAGATCCACAGCCCACTAACTATGGCTACACCTTC	CASSQDPQPTNYGYTF
-	-	TRBJ1-6	TRBV7-2	TGTGCCAGCAGCCCGGGACTGATTAATTCACCCCTCCACTTT	CASSPGLINSPLHF
TRBD1	-	TRBJ1-2	TRBV10-3	TGTGCCATCAGTAAGGGACAGAAGGATTTTAACTATGGCTACACCTTC	CAISKGQKDFNYGYTF
TRBD1	-	TRBJ2-7	TRBV11-2	TGTGCCATCGAGGACAGGAGCTCCTACGAGCAGTACTTC	CAIEDRSSYEQYF
-	-	TRBJ1-2	TRBV7-9	TGTGCCAGCAGCTCTGGGACACCAGTGAGAGGCTACACCTTC	CASSSGTPVRGYTF
-	-	TRBJ1-6	TRBV30	TGTGCCTGGAGTGTAGCAGGGTCTAATAATTCACCCCTCCACTTT	CAWSVAGSNNSPLHF
-	-	TRBJ2-1	TRBV9	TGTGCCAGCAGCGTAGGGAGCAGAAACAATGAGCAGTTCTTC	CASSVGSRNNEQFF
-	-	TRBJ2-7	TRBV2	TGTGCCAGCAGCGGCGGACTAACCTACGAGCAGTACTTC	CASSGGLTYEQYF
TRBD1	-	TRBJ2-1	TRBV24-1	TGTGCCACACCAACGGCCCACCAGGGGGCCTACAATGAGCAGTTCTTC	CATPTAHQGAYNEQFF
-	-	TRBJ1-1	TRBV19	TGTGCCAGTAGTATTCCTGGAGACAGAAAGAACACTGAAGCTTTCTTT	CASSIPGDRKNTEAFF